This T cell receptor (beta chain) was captured by sequencing in a study of shared clonotypes between healthy human individuals. The deep-level immunoSEQ assay was used. Using immunoSEQ multiplex PCR, the repertoire was profiled, and TCRdb retains in-frame clones only, with some absent. The sample yields more than 1,200,000 clones, 98% seen once. Per the germline V gene, CDR1 is LNHNV and CDR2 is YYDKDF (reference sequence). CDR3 length equals 19 residues. J lost 2 bases, V lost 0 bases, and 11 bases had no gene match. This receptor was taken from a man in his thirties or forties in good health. J is TRBJ2-3 and V is TRBV15, with 10 bases fitting TRBD1. The sequenced material came from naive CD4+ T cells sorted from blood. The sample's subset: CD45RA+ positively selected. The CDR3 nucleotides are TGTGCCACCAGCAGAGATAACGCACGAGGGACAGGGGACACAGATACGCAGTATTTT. Its translation is CATSRDNARGTGDTDTQYF. The entire variable domain, with the rest obtained from reference TRBV15 and TRBJ2-3, is as follows: DAMVIQNPRYQVTQFGKPVTLSCSQTLNHNVMYWYQQKSSQAPKLLFHYYDKDFNNEADTPDNFQSRRPNTSFCFLDIRSPGLGDTAMYLCATSRDNARGTGDTDTQYFGPGTRLTVL.